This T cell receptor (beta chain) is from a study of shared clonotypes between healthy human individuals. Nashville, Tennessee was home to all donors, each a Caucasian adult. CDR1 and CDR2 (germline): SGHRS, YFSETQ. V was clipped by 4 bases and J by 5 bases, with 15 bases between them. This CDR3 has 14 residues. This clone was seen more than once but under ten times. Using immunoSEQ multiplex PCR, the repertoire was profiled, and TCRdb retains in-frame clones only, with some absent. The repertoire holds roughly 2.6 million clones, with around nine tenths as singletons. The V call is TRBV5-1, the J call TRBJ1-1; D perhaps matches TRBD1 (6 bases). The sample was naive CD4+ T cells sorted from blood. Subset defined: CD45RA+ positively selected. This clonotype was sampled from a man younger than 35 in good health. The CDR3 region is CASSPEGGVTEAFF. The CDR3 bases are TGCGCCAGCAGCCCGGAGGGGGGCGTGACTGAAGCTTTCTTT.